The 17 T cell receptor beta chains in this list originate from one sample, sequenced in a study of blood T cells in healthy people across ages. A sample-barcoded 5' primer and a J-beta primer mix were used in a second PCR of about 7 to 11 cycles. Via MiXCR, TCRdb re-called the 5' RACE reads, giving one row per CDR3 protein. This table has about 280,000 distinct CDR3 sequences, roughly 29% appearing once. The source material was blood. These receptors originate from a woman in her 70s in good health.

This clonotype appeared once. The CDR3 reads CASSFRDKDIQYF. CDR3 bases: TGTGCCAGCAGCTTCCGGGACAAGGACATTCAGTACTTC. V is TRBV7-2 and J is TRBJ2-4; the D gene is possibly TRBD1 (6 bases). Trimming removed 3 bases from V and 8 bases from J, with 11 bases in between. The CDR3 length is 13 residues. Looked up from germline, CDR1 is SGHTA and CDR2 is FQGNSA.

V and J are TRBV5-1 and TRBJ2-6; D gene uncertain. CDR3 length equals 15 residues. V lost 3 bases to trimming and J lost 0 bases, with 7 bases between them. Germline lookup yields CDR1 SGHRS and CDR2 YFSETQ. CDR3 sequence: CASSSGFSGANVLTF. CDR3 in DNA: TGCGCCAGCAGCTCCGGTTTCTCTGGGGCCAACGTCCTGACTTTC.

The genes are TRBV9 and TRBJ2-2; unclear D gene. From germline, CDR1 is SGDLS and CDR2 YYNGEE. V lost 0 bases to trimming and J lost 6 bases, with 12 bases between them. The CDR3 spans 15 residues. The CDR3 DNA is TGTGCCAGCAGCGTAGATCCACTTCCTGCCGGGGAGCTGTTTTTT. This sequence encodes CASSVDPLPAGELFF.

This clonotype was seen at least ten times. The chain is built from TRBV28 and TRBJ2-7, with no clear D. V gave up 4 bases and J gave up 1 base, with 14 bases separating them. This CDR3 has 15 amino acids. Germline V gives CDR1 MDHEN, CDR2 SYDVKM. Here the CDR3 reads CASSSPATVSYEQYF. The CDR3 DNA reads TGTGCCAGCAGTTCTCCAGCCACAGTATCCTACGAGCAGTACTTC.

The rearrangement joins TRBV6-5 to TRBJ2-3; 7 bases agree with TRBD1. CDR1 is MNHEY, CDR2 SVGAGI, per germline. The CDR3 runs 17 residues. Trimming at V came to 0 bases and at J to 2 bases, leaving 8 bases not matched to a gene. The CDR3 DNA follows: TGTGCCAGCAGTTACTCGATAGAGGGGGCCTTCACAGATACGCAGTATTTT. It encodes CASSYSIEGAFTDTQYF.

This clonotype was seen a handful of times. The J gene is TRBJ1-2, the V gene TRBV6-2 or TRBV6-3; TRBD1 matches 9 bases. This CDR3 is built from 14 residues. After removal of 6 bases from V and 4 bases from J, the junction contained 6 bases not matched to a gene. Germline V gives CDR1 MNHEY, CDR2 SVGEGT. The CDR3 loop reads CASSLRTGAYGYTF. CDR3 nucleotides: TGTGCCAGCAGCCTACGGACAGGGGCCTATGGCTACACCTTC.

Here the CDR3 DNA reads TGTGCCAGCAGTTCAGCGGGAGGTAACATTCAGTACTTC. Translation: CASSSAGGNIQYF. This chain links TRBV27 with TRBJ2-4; 9 positions match TRBD2. V was pared by 4 bases and J by 7 bases, with 2 bases of the junction left unmatched. CDR1 MNHEY and CDR2 SMNVEV come from the germline V gene (reference sequence). This CDR3 comprises 13 residues.

This clonotype has just a few counts. The chain couples TRBV7-3 to TRBJ2-3, with 10 bases identical to TRBD2. Germline V gene lookup returns CDR1 SGHTA and CDR2 FQGTGA. There are 15 residues in the CDR3. Trimming removed 5 bases from V and 4 bases from J; junction bases left unmatched: 6. CDR3: CASSISSGSPDTQYF. CDR3 nucleotides: TGTGCCAGCAGCATCTCTAGCGGGAGCCCAGATACGCAGTATTTT. Full variable domain (rest looked up from reference TRBV7-3 and TRBJ2-3): GAGVSQTPSNKVTEKGKYVELRCDPISGHTALYWYRQSLGQGPEFLIYFQGTGAADDSGLPNDRFFAVRPEGSVSTLKIQRTERGDSAVYLCASSISSGSPDTQYFGPGTRLTVL.

This chain links TRBV7-2 with TRBJ2-2, with D possibly TRBD1 on 6 matching bases. V was clipped by 7 bases and J by 4 bases, with 16 bases between them. The CDR3 loop spans 15 amino acids. Germline CDR1 is SGHTA and CDR2 is FQGNSA. The CDR3 nucleotides are TGTGCCAGCACCATGGGGGCGTCGGGCACCGGGGAGCTGTTTTTT. This codes for CASTMGASGTGELFF. Looking up the rest from reference TRBV7-2 and TRBJ2-2 gives the full variable domain: GAGVSQSPSNKVTEKGKDVELRCDPISGHTALYWYRQSLGQGLEFLIYFQGNSAPDKSGLPSDRFSAERTGGSVSTLTIQRTQQEDSAVYLCASTMGASGTGELFFGEGSRLTVL.

This clonotype was seen a few times. The rearrangement links TRBV5-1 to TRBJ2-1, with 10 positions matching TRBD1. CDR1 and CDR2 from the germline V gene are SGHRS and YFSETQ. V shed 4 bases and J 7 bases; nucleotides not matched to a gene: 8. The CDR3 contains 15 residues. CDR3 sequence (DNA): TGCGCCAGCAGCCAGGGACAGGGGAATAGAAATGAGCAGTTCTTC. This codes for CASSQGQGNRNEQFF.

The chain recombines TRBV4-3 with TRBJ2-4; unclear D gene. Germline lookup yields CDR1 LGHNA and CDR2 YSLEER. The CDR3 loop spans 16 amino acids. The V end was cut by 0 bases, the J end by 6 bases, with 15 bases between. This chain's CDR3 is CASSQDWLGTRNIQYF. CDR3 bases: TGCGCCAGCAGCCAAGATTGGCTAGGAACACGAAACATTCAGTACTTC.

Only a few counts were recorded for this clonotype. The chain couples TRBV15 to TRBJ2-5; perhaps TRBD1 as D (5 bases). V lost 0 bases and J lost 4, with 12 bases in between. This CDR3 has 15 residues. Per germline, CDR1 LNHNV and CDR2 YYDKDF (reference sequence). The CDR3 protein is CATSRDQGTRETQYF. Here the CDR3 DNA reads TGTGCCACCAGCAGAGATCAGGGAACGCGAGAGACCCAGTACTTC.

The chain recombines TRBV6-1 with TRBJ1-1; no clear D. Germline V gene data show CDR1 as MNHNS and CDR2 as SASEGT. The CDR3 totals 15 residues. Trimming pared 1 base from V and 0 bases from J, leaving 9 bases between. The CDR3 loop reads CASSEGTGMNTEAFF. DNA of the CDR3: TGTGCCAGCAGTGAAGGAACGGGGATGAACACTGAAGCTTTCTTT.

Only a few counts were recorded for this clonotype. The rearrangement uses TRBV5-1 and TRBJ1-4; 7 bases align to TRBD1. CDR3 size: 16 residues. V gave up 4 bases and J gave up 4 bases; unmatched junction bases: 10. Germline loops: CDR1 SGHRS, CDR2 YFSETQ. CDR3 sequence (DNA): TGCGCCAGCAGCCAACTGGGACAGACAATTAATGAAAAACTGTTTTTT. Translation gives CASSQLGQTINEKLFF. The variable domain in full, completed from reference TRBV5-1 and TRBJ1-4, reads KAGVTQTPRYLIKTRGQQVTLSCSPISGHRSVSWYQQTPGQGLQFLFEYFSETQRNKGNFPGRFSGRQFSNSRSEMNVSTLELGDSALYLCASSQLGQTINEKLFFGSGTQLSVL.

This sequence joins TRBV5-1 and TRBJ1-1, with D possibly TRBD1 on 6 matching bases. Deletions cut 3 bases from V and 1 base from J, with 16 bases between. Germline CDR1 is SGHRS and CDR2 is YFSETQ. CDR3 size: 16 residues. The CDR3 DNA is TGCGCCAGCAGCTCGACTACAGGGTTGCCGAACACTGAAGCTTTCTTT. It specifies CASSSTTGLPNTEAFF.

This clonotype was seen a handful of times. CDR3 DNA: TGTGCCAGCAGTTCCCCCAGCCAGCCCCAGCATTTT. It codes for CASSSPSQPQHF. This chain links TRBV28 with TRBJ1-5; the D is unclear. The CDR3 loop spans 12 amino acids. V lost 4 bases and J lost 7, with 8 bases in between. Germline CDR1 is MDHEN and CDR2 is SYDVKM. The whole variable domain, filled in from reference TRBV28 and TRBJ1-5, reads DVKVTQSSRYLVKRTGEKVFLECVQDMDHENMFWYRQDPGLGLRLIYFSYDVKMKEKGDIPEGYSVSREKKERFSLILESASTNQTSMYLCASSSPSQPQHFGDGTRLSIL.

As to this clonotype: This may arise from a read error, as a much more abundant clone is one base away. This sequence joins TRBV7-2 and TRBJ1-3, with TRBD1 matching 8 bases. Germline values: CDR1 SGHTA, CDR2 FQGNSA. The CDR3 loop spans 17 amino acids. V shed 1 base, J shed 0 bases, and the junction held 5 bases outside the gene matches. The CDR3 DNA is TGTGCCAGCAGCTTAGGGGGACAGGAGATCTCTGGAAACACCATATATTTT. As protein: CASSLGGQEISGNTIYF. Supplemented by reference TRBV7-2 and TRBJ1-3, the full variable domain reads GAGVSQSPSNKVTEKGKDVELRCDPISGHTALYWYRQSLGQGLEFLIYFQGNSAPDKSGLPSDRFSAERTGGSVSTLTIQRTQQEDSAVYLCASSLGGQEISGNTIYFGEGSWLTVV.